These T cell receptor beta chains were read from a single sample in a study of Graves' ophthalmopathy and Graves' hyperthyroidism. TCRdb passed the multiplex PCR reads through MiXCR, listing each CDR3 protein once. The sample includes around 43,000 distinct CDR3 sequences, around 50% of them seen just once. The sequencing sample was made of peripheral blood. Receptor source: an adult man with Graves' ophthalmopathy. The CDR3 runs from the conserved cysteine through the conserved F or W. A D gene is named only where the DNA matches it firmly. Size is omitted from some rows. Given values are once, few, many or a class for expanded clones.

len: 15
v_gene: TRBV15
j_gene: TRBJ1-2
d_gene: NA
abundance: NA
CDR3nt: TGTGCCACCAGCGGAGAGTCCAGGATTCATTATGGCTACACCTTC
CDR3aa: CATSGESRIHYGYTF

len: 15
v_gene: TRBV5-1
j_gene: TRBJ1-6
d_gene: TRBD1
abundance: NA
CDR3nt: TGCGCCAGCAGCACATCCGGGACAGGGGATTCACCCCTCCACTTT
CDR3aa: CASSTSGTGDSPLHF

len: 16
v_gene: TRBV3-1
j_gene: TRBJ1-2
d_gene: TRBD1
abundance: many
CDR3nt: TGTGCCAGCAGCCAAGGCGGGACAGCAGCTAACTATGGCTACACCTTC
CDR3aa: CASSQGGTAANYGYTF

len: 15
v_gene: TRBV20-1
j_gene: TRBJ1-1
d_gene: TRBD1
abundance: many
CDR3nt: TGCAGTGCTAGTTTCGGGACAGAACTATGGGCTGAAGCTTTCTTT
CDR3aa: CSASFGTELWAEAFF

len: 13
v_gene: TRBV2
j_gene: TRBJ2-7
d_gene: NA
abundance: NA
CDR3nt: TGTGCCAGCAGTGAGCGGAGCACCTACGAGCAGTACTTC
CDR3aa: CASSERSTYEQYF

len: 14
v_gene: TRBV2
j_gene: TRBJ2-7
d_gene: TRBD2
abundance: NA
CDR3nt: TGTGCCAGCAGTGAACAGGGAGGGTACTACGAGCAGTACTTC
CDR3aa: CASSEQGGYYEQYF

len: 13
v_gene: TRBV5-1
j_gene: TRBJ1-2
d_gene: NA
abundance: NA
CDR3nt: TGCGCCAGCAGCCCAGGAGGGGGATCTGGAAACACCTTC
CDR3aa: CASSPGGGSGNTF

len: 14
v_gene: TRBV6-4
j_gene: TRBJ2-3
d_gene: NA
abundance: many
CDR3nt: TGTGCCAGCAGTTCAAGTAGCGGCACAGATACGCAGTATTTT
CDR3aa: CASSSSSGTDTQYF

len: 18
v_gene: TRBV10-3
j_gene: TRBJ2-7
d_gene: TRBD2
abundance: many
CDR3nt: TGTGCCATCAGTGAGTCTTTTATCGGAGGACTAGCGGCCTACGAGCAGTACTTC
CDR3aa: CAISESFIGGLAAYEQYF

len: 17
v_gene: TRBV9
j_gene: TRBJ2-3
d_gene: TRBD2
abundance: many
CDR3nt: TGTGCCAGCAGCGTGGGGGGACTAGCGGGTTTTTCGGATACGCAGTATTTT
CDR3aa: CASSVGGLAGFSDTQYF

len: 14
v_gene: TRBV5-1
j_gene: TRBJ2-5
d_gene: TRBD2
abundance: NA
CDR3nt: TGCGCCAGCAGCTTGACTCCGGGGGGAGAGACCCAGTACTTC
CDR3aa: CASSLTPGGETQYF

len: 12
v_gene: TRBV30
j_gene: TRBJ1-6
d_gene: NA
abundance: once
CDR3nt: TGTGCCTTGCAGGGCCTGGATTCACCCCTCCACTTT
CDR3aa: CALQGLDSPLHF

len: 11
v_gene: TRBV20-1
j_gene: TRBJ2-1
d_gene: TRBD2
abundance: NA
CDR3nt: TGCAGTGCAAGTGAGCGGGATCGGCAGTTCTTC
CDR3aa: CSASERDRQFF

len: 18
v_gene: TRBV24-1
j_gene: TRBJ2-3
d_gene: TRBD2
abundance: NA
CDR3nt: TGTGCCACCAGTGATTCCGGGACTAGCGGGAGAGGGCCAGATACGCAGTATTTT
CDR3aa: CATSDSGTSGRGPDTQYF

len: 16
v_gene: TRBV7-2
j_gene: TRBJ2-6
d_gene: NA
abundance: many
CDR3nt: TGTGCCAGCAGCCAGGGGGGCCCCTCTGGGGCCAACGTCCTGACTTTC
CDR3aa: CASSQGGPSGANVLTF

len: 14
v_gene: TRBV12-3/TRBV12-4
j_gene: TRBJ1-1
d_gene: NA
abundance: NA
CDR3nt: TGTGCCAGCAGTCTCAAGGGGGGGTACGGTGAAGCTTTCTTT
CDR3aa: CASSLKGGYGEAFF

len: 15
v_gene: TRBV5-4
j_gene: TRBJ1-3
d_gene: NA
abundance: many
CDR3nt: TGTGCCAGCAGCTTGGGGGCTGGGGCTGGAAACACCATATATTTT
CDR3aa: CASSLGAGAGNTIYF

len: 11
v_gene: TRBV10-2
j_gene: TRBJ2-2
d_gene: NA
abundance: NA
CDR3nt: TGCGCCAGCAGTGTAACCGGGGAGCTGTTTTTT
CDR3aa: CASSVTGELFF

len: 19
v_gene: TRBV25-1
j_gene: TRBJ2-1
d_gene: NA
abundance: NA
CDR3nt: NA
CDR3aa: CASICSAVPSGRAGNEQFF

len: 15
v_gene: TRBV7-3
j_gene: TRBJ2-3
d_gene: TRBD1
abundance: many
CDR3nt: TGTGCCAGCAGCTTACAGGACAGGCCGGGGGATACGCAGTATTTT
CDR3aa: CASSLQDRPGDTQYF

len: 17
v_gene: TRBV20-1
j_gene: TRBJ2-1
d_gene: TRBD2
abundance: many
CDR3nt: TGCAGTGCTCAGGGGGCTAGCGGGAGAATCGCCTACAATGAGCAGTTCTTC
CDR3aa: CSAQGASGRIAYNEQFF

len: 13
v_gene: TRBV30
j_gene: TRBJ1-2
d_gene: NA
abundance: many
CDR3nt: TGTGCCTGGGTCCCGGGACTTATGGCTGGCTACACCTTC
CDR3aa: CAWVPGLMAGYTF

len: 14
v_gene: TRBV5-1
j_gene: TRBJ1-1
d_gene: NA
abundance: once
CDR3nt: TGCGCCAGCAGCTTGGACAGGCTGAACACTGAAGCTTTCTTT
CDR3aa: CASSLDRLNTEAFF

len: 14
v_gene: TRBV5-1
j_gene: TRBJ2-5
d_gene: TRBD2
abundance: many
CDR3nt: TGCGCCAGCAGCTTGGCGGGGGGGCAAGAGACCCAGTACTTC
CDR3aa: CASSLAGGQETQYF

len: 14
v_gene: TRBV7-6
j_gene: TRBJ1-2
d_gene: TRBD1
abundance: many
CDR3nt: TGTGCCAGCAGCATGACAGGGGGCCCGTATGGCTACACCTTC
CDR3aa: CASSMTGGPYGYTF

len: 21
v_gene: TRBV27
j_gene: TRBJ2-3
d_gene: TRBD1
abundance: many
CDR3nt: TGTGCCAGCAGTTACCCCCCTCCGTCCGTTCCGGGACAGGGGCTTGCAGATACGCAGTATTTT
CDR3aa: CASSYPPPSVPGQGLADTQYF

len: 14
v_gene: TRBV20-1
j_gene: TRBJ2-7
d_gene: NA
abundance: NA
CDR3nt: TGCAGTGCTAGTGCCGGGAGTGGCTCCCACGAGCAGTACTTC
CDR3aa: CSASAGSGSHEQYF

len: 16
v_gene: TRBV6-1
j_gene: TRBJ2-7
d_gene: TRBD2
abundance: NA
CDR3nt: TGTGCCAGCAGCGCTGCCTTAGCGGGAGGGGCCTACGAGCAGTACTTC
CDR3aa: CASSAALAGGAYEQYF

len: 14
v_gene: TRBV25-1
j_gene: TRBJ1-1
d_gene: NA
abundance: NA
CDR3nt: TGTGCCAGCAGTGAGACACGGATGAACACTGAAGCTTTCTTT
CDR3aa: CASSETRMNTEAFF

len: 14
v_gene: TRBV20-1
j_gene: TRBJ2-7
d_gene: NA
abundance: NA
CDR3nt: TGCAGTGCCCGGAGAGGGGAAGCGAGAGAAGAGCAGTACTTC
CDR3aa: CSARRGEAREEQYF

len: 13
v_gene: TRBV6-6
j_gene: TRBJ1-5
d_gene: NA
abundance: many
CDR3nt: TGTGCCAGCAGGCGTAAAGGGGGTCAGCCCCAGCATTTT
CDR3aa: CASRRKGGQPQHF

len: 16
v_gene: TRBV24-1
j_gene: TRBJ1-2
d_gene: NA
abundance: NA
CDR3nt: TGTGCCACCGAAGGGGGGGTGAGGGAATGGGTCTATGGCTACACCTTT
CDR3aa: CATEGGVREWVYGYTF

len: 14
v_gene: TRBV20-1
j_gene: TRBJ2-7
d_gene: TRBD2
abundance: medium-sized
CDR3nt: TGCAGTGCTAGAGATAGCGGGAATCCCTACGAGCAGTACTTC
CDR3aa: CSARDSGNPYEQYF

len: 14
v_gene: TRBV6-1
j_gene: TRBJ2-7
d_gene: TRBD1
abundance: NA
CDR3nt: TGTGCCAGCAGGGCTCCGGGACAGGGCGGCGAGCAGTACTTC
CDR3aa: CASRAPGQGGEQYF

len: 13
v_gene: TRBV20-1
j_gene: TRBJ1-1
d_gene: TRBD1
abundance: medium-sized
CDR3nt: TGCAGTGCACCTCGGGACAGTAACACTGAAGCTTTCTTT
CDR3aa: CSAPRDSNTEAFF

len: 15
v_gene: TRBV6-2/TRBV6-3
j_gene: TRBJ1-1
d_gene: NA
abundance: many
CDR3nt: TGTGCCACCAAAGGAACAGGCACCAAAGGGACTGAAGCTTTCTTT
CDR3aa: CATKGTGTKGTEAFF

len: 14
v_gene: TRBV2
j_gene: TRBJ2-1
d_gene: NA
abundance: few
CDR3nt: TGTGCCAGCAGCGTTGGGACTTTTCTCAATGAGCAGTTCTTC
CDR3aa: CASSVGTFLNEQFF

len: 13
v_gene: TRBV7-8
j_gene: TRBJ1-2
d_gene: TRBD1
abundance: NA
CDR3nt: TGTGCCAGCAGCTTACGTCGGACAGGGGGAAGCACCTTC
CDR3aa: CASSLRRTGGSTF

len: 12
v_gene: TRBV5-1
j_gene: TRBJ2-7
d_gene: NA
abundance: many
CDR3nt: TGCGCCAGCAGCTTGACCTCCTACGAGCAGTACTTC
CDR3aa: CASSLTSYEQYF

len: 14
v_gene: TRBV10-3
j_gene: TRBJ2-1
d_gene: TRBD2
abundance: NA
CDR3nt: TGTGCCATCAGTGGTTTAGCGGGGGAGAATGAGCAGTTCTTC
CDR3aa: CAISGLAGENEQFF

len: 13
v_gene: TRBV20-1
j_gene: TRBJ1-6
d_gene: NA
abundance: medium-sized
CDR3nt: TGCAGTGCTCGAGCAGGGATGAATTCACCCCTCCACTTT
CDR3aa: CSARAGMNSPLHF

len: 14
v_gene: TRBV20-1
j_gene: TRBJ2-7
d_gene: TRBD1
abundance: NA
CDR3nt: TGCAGTGCTAGAGATCCAACAGGGGGCTACGAGCAGTACTTC
CDR3aa: CSARDPTGGYEQYF

len: 17
v_gene: TRBV6-2/TRBV6-3
j_gene: TRBJ2-3
d_gene: TRBD2
abundance: NA
CDR3nt: TGTGCCAGCAGATACCATTCGCGGGGGGTTGGCACAGGTACGCAGTATTTT
CDR3aa: CASRYHSRGVGTGTQYF

len: 15
v_gene: TRBV5-8
j_gene: TRBJ1-6
d_gene: NA
abundance: many
CDR3nt: TGTGCCAGCAGCTCGAACCTTTTGGGTAATTCACCCCTCCACTTT
CDR3aa: CASSSNLLGNSPLHF

len: 14
v_gene: TRBV7-2
j_gene: TRBJ1-2
d_gene: NA
abundance: NA
CDR3nt: TGTGCCAGCAGCTTTCAGGGTACGGGCTATGGCTACACCTTC
CDR3aa: CASSFQGTGYGYTF

len: 14
v_gene: TRBV11-2
j_gene: TRBJ2-2
d_gene: TRBD1
abundance: many
CDR3nt: TGTGCCAGCAGCCAGACAGGGTTGGCCGGGGAGCTGTTTTTT
CDR3aa: CASSQTGLAGELFF

len: 12
v_gene: TRBV2
j_gene: TRBJ2-3
d_gene: NA
abundance: NA
CDR3nt: TGTGCCAGCAAACCGAGCACAGATACGCAGTATTTT
CDR3aa: CASKPSTDTQYF

len: 15
v_gene: TRBV5-1
j_gene: TRBJ1-4
d_gene: NA
abundance: many
CDR3nt: TGCGCCAGCAGCTTGGGTTTAAGACATAATGAAAAACTGTTTTTT
CDR3aa: CASSLGLRHNEKLFF

len: 13
v_gene: TRBV7-8
j_gene: TRBJ1-1
d_gene: NA
abundance: NA
CDR3nt: TGTGCCAGCAGCTCCTACCAGAACACTGAAGCTTTCTTT
CDR3aa: CASSSYQNTEAFF

len: 16
v_gene: TRBV10-3
j_gene: TRBJ1-5
d_gene: TRBD1
abundance: NA
CDR3nt: TGTGCCATCAAACAACGGCCGACAGGGACTAAGCAGCCCCAGCATTTT
CDR3aa: CAIKQRPTGTKQPQHF

len: 14
v_gene: TRBV11-3
j_gene: TRBJ1-2
d_gene: NA
abundance: NA
CDR3nt: TGTGCCAGCAGCTTAGGAAAGGGGAACTATGGCTACACCTTC
CDR3aa: CASSLGKGNYGYTF